These 16 T cell receptor beta chains share one sample of origin, sequenced in a study of T cell changes during pregnancy in multiple sclerosis. Produced via immunoSEQ multiplex PCR; TCRdb's table is partial and in-frame only. Of 45,000 or so clones in the sample, around 92% were seen once. The input for sequencing was CD8+ T cells from peripheral blood mononuclear cells, taken after pregnancy. These receptors all stem from a female donor with multiple sclerosis, enrolled in a pregnancy study.

The chain uses TRBV2 and TRBJ2-7, with D possibly matching TRBD1 (6 bases). From germline, CDR1 is SNHLY and CDR2 FYNNEI. The CDR3 has 15 residues. V gave up 1 base and J gave up 1 base, with 11 bases separating them. Here the CDR3 reads CASSEGYRDSYEQYF. The DNA of the CDR3 is TGTGCCAGCAGTGAAGGGTACAGGGATTCCTACGAGCAGTACTTC.

V is TRBV27 and J is TRBJ2-3; D gene unclear. Germline V gives CDR1 MNHEY, CDR2 SMNVEV (reference sequence). V lost 2 bases and J lost 0, with 3 bases in between. There are 13 residues in the CDR3. The chain's CDR3 is CASSLTSTDTQYF. Written as DNA, the CDR3 is TGTGCCAGCAGTTTAACTAGCACAGATACGCAGTATTTT.

With respect to this clone: Other DNA sequences in the same sample also yield this CDR3. The chain carries TRBV6-5 and TRBJ1-1, with unresolved D. The CDR3 runs to 14 residues. V lost 0 bases and J 1 base, leaving 6 bases between the germline ends. Germline values: CDR1 MNHEY, CDR2 SVGAGI. The CDR3 nucleotides read TGTGCCAGCAGTTACTCGACGGGGAACACTGAAGCTTTCTTT. Its translation: CASSYSTGNTEAFF.

The J gene is TRBJ2-1, the V gene TRBV7-7; TRBD2 matches at 11 bases. Unmatched junction bases numbered 3, after V lost 4 bases and J lost 4 bases. The germline CDR1 and CDR2 sequences are SSHAT and FNYEAQ (reference sequence). There are 15 residues in the CDR3. As DNA, the CDR3 is TGTGCCAGCAGCTCCGGGACTAGCGGTTACAATGAGCAGTTCTTC. Protein sequence: CASSSGTSGYNEQFF.

The chain recombines TRBV7-8 with TRBJ1-4; maybe TRBD1 (6 bases). This CDR3 contains 15 residues. V was shortened by 4 bases and J by 0 bases, with 9 bases between the two germline ends. Looked up from germline, CDR1 is SGHVS and CDR2 is FQNEAQ. The CDR3 loop is CASSSGESTNEKLFF. The CDR3 coding sequence is TGTGCCAGCAGCTCAGGGGAATCAACTAATGAAAAACTGTTTTTT.

The rearrangement uses TRBV27 and TRBJ2-4; the match to TRBD1 covers 8 bases. The CDR3 runs 15 residues. V shed 5 bases, J shed 0 bases, and the junction held 3 bases outside the gene matches. The germline V gene has CDR1 MNHEY and CDR2 SMNVEV (reference sequence). As DNA, the CDR3 is TGTGCCAGCAGTCCTACAGGGGGAGCCAAAAACATTCAGTACTTC. Protein: CASSPTGGAKNIQYF.

This clone has only one observation. The chain carries TRBV4-2 and TRBJ2-2, with D possibly being TRBD2 (5 bases). Germline V gene sequence: CDR1 LGHNA, CDR2 YNFKEQ. This CDR3 is built from 17 residues. Trimming cost V 1 base and J 0 bases, with 12 bases left between them. Here the CDR3 DNA reads TGTGCCAGCAGCCAAGTCGGGCGGGCGACGAACACCGGGGAGCTGTTTTTT. It specifies CASSQVGRATNTGELFF.

The rearrangement uses TRBV19 and TRBJ2-6; perhaps TRBD2 as D (5 bases). CDR3 length: 16 amino acids. Germline V lookup: CDR1 LNHDA, CDR2 SQIVND (reference sequence). Trimming stripped 1 base from V and 1 base from J, with 8 bases between. The CDR3: CASSIAGLSGANVLTF. The CDR3 nucleotides read TGTGCCAGTAGTATAGCGGGGTTGTCTGGGGCCAACGTCCTGACTTTC. Variable domain in full (rest from reference TRBV19 and TRBJ2-6): DGGITQSPKYLFRKEGQNVTLSCEQNLNHDAMYWYRQDPGQGLRLIYYSQIVNDFQKGDIAEGYSVSREKKESFPLTVTSAQKNPTAFYLCASSIAGLSGANVLTFGAGSRLTVL.

Sample share makes this clone medium-sized. This chain joins TRBV11-3 and TRBJ2-2, with 8 bases aligning to TRBD1. Germline assignment: CDR1 SGHNT and CDR2 YENEEA. The V gene end was trimmed by 5 bases and the J gene end by 8 bases; junction bases not matched to a gene: 7. The CDR3 length is 14 residues. CDR3 nucleotide sequence: TGTGCCAGCAGCCCCAGGGGGCGCAATGGGGAGCTGTTTTTT. Protein product: CASSPRGRNGELFF.

This chain joins TRBV19 and TRBJ2-7, with 7 bases identical to TRBD1. The germline CDR1 and CDR2 sequences are LNHDA and SQIVND (reference sequence). V was pared by 6 bases and J by 0 bases, with 5 bases of the junction left unmatched. The CDR3 runs to 14 residues. CDR3 region: CASRLTGSSYEQYF. The CDR3 DNA reads TGTGCCAGTAGGTTGACAGGGAGCTCCTACGAGCAGTACTTC.

This clone was found once. The chain couples TRBV7-3 to TRBJ2-5, with TRBD2 matching 13 bases. Germline loops: CDR1 SGHTA, CDR2 FQGTGA. J lost 5 bases, V lost 1 base, and 1 base had no gene match. The CDR3 covers 15 residues. CDR3 nucleotide sequence: TGTGCCAGCAGCTTAAAGGGACTAGCGGGGGAGACCCAGTACTTC. Its translation: CASSLKGLAGETQYF.

The chain carries TRBV25-1 and TRBJ2-3; 9 bases fit TRBD1. V gave up 5 bases and J gave up 6 bases; unmatched junction bases: 6. The CDR3 runs 14 residues. CDR1 MGHDK and CDR2 SYGVNS come from the germline V gene. The CDR3 DNA reads as TGTGCCAGCAGTAACAGGGGGCGCCTTGATACGCAGTATTTT. Residues: CASSNRGRLDTQYF.

The chain couples TRBV12-2 to TRBJ1-3. TRBV12-2 is designated a pseudogene. This CDR3 has 15 residues. The CDR3 sequence: CAGPRLIDQGNTIYF. The CDR3 coding sequence is TGTGCAGGCCCGAGACTCATCGATCAAGGAAACACCATATATTTT.

The chain couples TRBV7-2 to TRBJ2-7; D not certain. With 2 bases removed from V and 6 bases from J, the gap between germline ends came to 14 bases. The CDR3 totals 14 residues. Germline V gene lookup returns CDR1 SGHTA and CDR2 FQGNSA. CDR3 in DNA: TGTGCCAGCAGCTTAAACAGCCCCCTCTCCGAGCAGTACTTC. It translates to CASSLNSPLSEQYF.

This clone was recorded a few times. This chain uses TRBV9 with TRBJ2-7, with 13 bases identical to TRBD2. CDR1 SGDLS and CDR2 YYNGEE come from the germline V gene. Trimming took 2 bases from V and 2 from J; bases not matched to a gene: 1. The CDR3 has 15 residues. As DNA, the CDR3 is TGTGCCAGCAGCGTTGGACTAGCGGGAGCCTACGAGCAGTACTTC. It is translated as CASSVGLAGAYEQYF.

This chain links TRBV5-4 with TRBJ2-7; 7 bases line up with TRBD2. V was clipped by 3 bases and J by 2 bases; unmatched bases: 2. CDR3 length equals 13 residues. CDR1 SGHNT and CDR2 YYREEE come from the germline V gene (reference sequence). CDR3 loop: CASSSGGPYEQYF. CDR3 in DNA: TGTGCCAGCAGCTCGGGAGGACCCTACGAGCAGTACTTC.